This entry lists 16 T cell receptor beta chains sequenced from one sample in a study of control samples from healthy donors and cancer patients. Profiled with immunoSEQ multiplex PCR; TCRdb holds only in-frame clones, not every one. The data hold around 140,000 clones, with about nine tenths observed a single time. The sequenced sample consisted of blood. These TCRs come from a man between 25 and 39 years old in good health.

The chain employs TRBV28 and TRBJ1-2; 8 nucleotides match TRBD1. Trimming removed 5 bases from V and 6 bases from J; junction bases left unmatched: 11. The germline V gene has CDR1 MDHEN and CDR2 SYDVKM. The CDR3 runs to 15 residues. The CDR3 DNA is TGTGCCAGCAGTCCTATGGACAGGGAGGCGGATGGCTACACCTTC. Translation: CASSPMDREADGYTF.

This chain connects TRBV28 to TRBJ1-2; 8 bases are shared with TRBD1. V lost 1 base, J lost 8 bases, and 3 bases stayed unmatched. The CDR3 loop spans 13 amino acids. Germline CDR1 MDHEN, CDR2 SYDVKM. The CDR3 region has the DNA TGTGCCAGCAGTTTATCAGGGGGCGACGGCTACACCTTC. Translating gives CASSLSGGDGYTF.

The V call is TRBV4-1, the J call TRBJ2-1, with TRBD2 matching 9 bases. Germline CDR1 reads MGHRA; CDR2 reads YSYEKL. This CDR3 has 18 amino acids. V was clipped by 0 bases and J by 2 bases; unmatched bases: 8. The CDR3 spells CASSQEASGVSPYNEQFF. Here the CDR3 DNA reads TGCGCCAGCAGCCAAGAGGCTAGCGGGGTCTCCCCCTACAATGAGCAGTTCTTC.

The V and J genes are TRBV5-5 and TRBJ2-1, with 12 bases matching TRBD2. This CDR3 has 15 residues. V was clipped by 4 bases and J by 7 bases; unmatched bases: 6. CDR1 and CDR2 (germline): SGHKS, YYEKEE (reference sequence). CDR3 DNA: TGTGCCAGCAGCAACCCTAGCGGGGGGGTTAATGAGCAGTTCTTC. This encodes CASSNPSGGVNEQFF.

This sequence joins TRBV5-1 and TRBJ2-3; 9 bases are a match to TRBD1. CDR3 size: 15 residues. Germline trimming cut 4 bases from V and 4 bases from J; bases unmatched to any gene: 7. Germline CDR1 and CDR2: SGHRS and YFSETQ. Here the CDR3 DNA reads TGCGCCAGCAGCGACCACAGGGGGCGCGCAGATACGCAGTATTTT. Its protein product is CASSDHRGRADTQYF.

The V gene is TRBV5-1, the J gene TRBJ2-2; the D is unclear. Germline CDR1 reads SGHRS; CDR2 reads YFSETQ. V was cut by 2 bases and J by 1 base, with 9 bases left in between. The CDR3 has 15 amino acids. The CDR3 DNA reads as TGCGCCAGCAGCTTCAGGTCGAAGAACACCGGGGAGCTGTTTTTT. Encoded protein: CASSFRSKNTGELFF.

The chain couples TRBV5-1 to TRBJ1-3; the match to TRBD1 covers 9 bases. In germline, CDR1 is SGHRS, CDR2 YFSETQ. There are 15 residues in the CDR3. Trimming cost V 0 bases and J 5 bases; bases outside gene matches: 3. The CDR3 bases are TGCGCCAGCAGCTTGGGGGACAGGGAACGAAACACCATATATTTT. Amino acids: CASSLGDRERNTIYF.

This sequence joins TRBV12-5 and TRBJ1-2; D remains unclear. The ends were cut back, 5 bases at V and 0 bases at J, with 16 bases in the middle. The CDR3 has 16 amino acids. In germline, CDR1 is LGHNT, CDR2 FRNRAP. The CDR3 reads CASGLYTELANYGYTF. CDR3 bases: TGTGCTAGTGGTCTCTACACGGAGTTAGCTAACTATGGCTACACCTTC.

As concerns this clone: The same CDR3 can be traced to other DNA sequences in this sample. The CDR3: CASSRGGNTEAFF. The CDR3, as DNA: TGTGCCAGCTCACGAGGGGGGAACACTGAAGCTTTCTTT. The V call is TRBV18, the J call TRBJ1-1; possible D gene TRBD1, 6 bases. The germline V and J ends were trimmed by 4 bases and 1 base, with 7 bases remaining between them. The CDR3 contains 13 residues. Germline V lookup: CDR1 KGHSH, CDR2 LQKENI. Together with reference TRBV18 and TRBJ1-1, the CDR3 gives the full variable domain: NAGVMQNPRHLVRRRGQEARLRCSPMKGHSHVYWYRQLPEEGLKFMVYLQKENIIDESGMPKERFSAEFPKEGPSILRIQQVVRGDSAAYFCASSRGGNTEAFFGQGTRLTVV.

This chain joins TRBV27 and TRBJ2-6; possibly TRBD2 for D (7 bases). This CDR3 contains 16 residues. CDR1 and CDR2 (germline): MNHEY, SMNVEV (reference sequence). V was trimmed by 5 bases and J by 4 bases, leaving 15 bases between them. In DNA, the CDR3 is TGTGCCAGCAGTCAAGGGGGGGCGGGGGGGGCCAACGTCCTGACTTTC. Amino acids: CASSQGGAGGANVLTF.

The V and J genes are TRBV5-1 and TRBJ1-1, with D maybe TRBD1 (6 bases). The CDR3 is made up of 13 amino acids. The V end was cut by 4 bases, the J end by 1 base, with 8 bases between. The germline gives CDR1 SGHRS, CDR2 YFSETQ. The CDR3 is CASSTGQNTEAFF. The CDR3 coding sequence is TGCGCCAGCAGCACGGGACAGAACACTGAAGCTTTCTTT. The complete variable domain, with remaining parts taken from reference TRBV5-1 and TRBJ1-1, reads KAGVTQTPRYLIKTRGQQVTLSCSPISGHRSVSWYQQTPGQGLQFLFEYFSETQRNKGNFPGRFSGRQFSNSRSEMNVSTLELGDSALYLCASSTGQNTEAFFGQGTRLTVV.

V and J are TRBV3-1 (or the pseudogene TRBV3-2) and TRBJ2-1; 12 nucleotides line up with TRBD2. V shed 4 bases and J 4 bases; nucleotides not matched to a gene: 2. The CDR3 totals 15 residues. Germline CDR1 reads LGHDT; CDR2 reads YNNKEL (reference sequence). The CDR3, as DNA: TGTGCCAGCAGCCTTCTAGCGGGGGGGTACAATGAGCAGTTCTTC. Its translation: CASSLLAGGYNEQFF.

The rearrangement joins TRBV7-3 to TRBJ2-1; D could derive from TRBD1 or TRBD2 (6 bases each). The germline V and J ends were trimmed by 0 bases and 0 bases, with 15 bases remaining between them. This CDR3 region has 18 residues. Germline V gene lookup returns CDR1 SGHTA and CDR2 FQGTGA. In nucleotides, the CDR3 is TGTGCCAGCAGCTTAACGGTGGGGGGACAAAGCTCCTACAATGAGCAGTTCTTC. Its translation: CASSLTVGGQSSYNEQFF. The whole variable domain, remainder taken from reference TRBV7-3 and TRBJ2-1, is GAGVSQTPSNKVTEKGKYVELRCDPISGHTALYWYRQSLGQGPEFLIYFQGTGAADDSGLPNDRFFAVRPEGSVSTLKIQRTERGDSAVYLCASSLTVGGQSSYNEQFFGPGTRLTVL.

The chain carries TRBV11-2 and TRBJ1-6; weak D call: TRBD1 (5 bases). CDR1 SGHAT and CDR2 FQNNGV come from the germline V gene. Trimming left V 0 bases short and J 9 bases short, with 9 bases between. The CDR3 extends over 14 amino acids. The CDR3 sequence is CASSLDGRVSPLHF. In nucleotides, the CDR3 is TGTGCCAGCAGCTTAGATGGCAGGGTTTCACCCCTCCACTTT.

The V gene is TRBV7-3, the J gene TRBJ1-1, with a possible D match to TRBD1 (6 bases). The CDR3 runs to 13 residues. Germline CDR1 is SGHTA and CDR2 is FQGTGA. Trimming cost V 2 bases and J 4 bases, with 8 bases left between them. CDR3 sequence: CASSLVQGTEAFF. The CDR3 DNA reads TGTGCCAGCAGCTTAGTACAGGGCACTGAAGCTTTCTTT. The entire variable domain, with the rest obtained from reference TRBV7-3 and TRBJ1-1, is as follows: GAGVSQTPSNKVTEKGKYVELRCDPISGHTALYWYRQSLGQGPEFLIYFQGTGAADDSGLPNDRFFAVRPEGSVSTLKIQRTERGDSAVYLCASSLVQGTEAFFGQGTRLTVV.

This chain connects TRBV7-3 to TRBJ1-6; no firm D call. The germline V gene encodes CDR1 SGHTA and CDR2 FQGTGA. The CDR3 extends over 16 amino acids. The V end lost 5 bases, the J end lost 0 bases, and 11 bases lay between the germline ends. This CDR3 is CASSVDGSSYNSPLHF. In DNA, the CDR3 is TGTGCCAGCAGCGTCGACGGGAGCTCCTATAATTCACCCCTCCACTTT.